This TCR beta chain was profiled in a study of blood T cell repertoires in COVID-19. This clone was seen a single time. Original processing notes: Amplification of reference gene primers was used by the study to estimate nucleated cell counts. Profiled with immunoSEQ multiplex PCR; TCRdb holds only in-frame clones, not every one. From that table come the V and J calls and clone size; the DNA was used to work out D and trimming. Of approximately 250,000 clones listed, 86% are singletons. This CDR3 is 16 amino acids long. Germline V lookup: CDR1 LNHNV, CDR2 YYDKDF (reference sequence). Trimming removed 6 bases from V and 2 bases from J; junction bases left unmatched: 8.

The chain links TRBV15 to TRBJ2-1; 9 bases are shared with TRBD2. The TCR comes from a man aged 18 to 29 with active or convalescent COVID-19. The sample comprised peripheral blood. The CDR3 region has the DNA TGTGCCACCAGATCCACCCTAGCGGGGACCTACAATGAGCAGTTCTTC. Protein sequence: CATRSTLAGTYNEQFF.